This entry describes one T cell receptor beta chain. This specimen belongs to a study of blood T cell repertoires in COVID-19. Across the study: Donors in the United States, Italy and Spain gave samples during acute or convalescent COVID-19.

As processed by the authors: Scientists estimated how many nucleated cells there were by amplifying reference gene primers. Data came from immunoSEQ multiplex PCR; TCRdb stores just in-frame clones and leaves some out. That table supplies the V and J calls and clone size; D and trimming were determined from the DNA. The repertoire holds 300,000 or so clones, 80% to 90% seen once, with approximately 8.1% in the top ten. The origin of this receptor is a woman in her forties or fifties who had recovered from COVID-19. Material for sequencing was peripheral blood.

CDR3 loop: CASSLLRTRTETQYF. CDR3 bases: TGTGCCAGCAGTTTACTACGGACTAGGACAGAGACCCAGTACTTC. The rearrangement joins TRBV28 to TRBJ2-5; 7 nucleotides match TRBD2. CDR3 length equals 15 residues. Trimming at V came to 2 bases and at J to 4 bases, leaving 7 bases not matched to a gene. From germline, CDR1 is MDHEN and CDR2 SYDVKM. Looking up the rest from reference TRBV28 and TRBJ2-5 gives the full variable domain: DVKVTQSSRYLVKRTGEKVFLECVQDMDHENMFWYRQDPGLGLRLIYFSYDVKMKEKGDIPEGYSVSREKKERFSLILESASTNQTSMYLCASSLLRTRTETQYFGPGTRLLVL.